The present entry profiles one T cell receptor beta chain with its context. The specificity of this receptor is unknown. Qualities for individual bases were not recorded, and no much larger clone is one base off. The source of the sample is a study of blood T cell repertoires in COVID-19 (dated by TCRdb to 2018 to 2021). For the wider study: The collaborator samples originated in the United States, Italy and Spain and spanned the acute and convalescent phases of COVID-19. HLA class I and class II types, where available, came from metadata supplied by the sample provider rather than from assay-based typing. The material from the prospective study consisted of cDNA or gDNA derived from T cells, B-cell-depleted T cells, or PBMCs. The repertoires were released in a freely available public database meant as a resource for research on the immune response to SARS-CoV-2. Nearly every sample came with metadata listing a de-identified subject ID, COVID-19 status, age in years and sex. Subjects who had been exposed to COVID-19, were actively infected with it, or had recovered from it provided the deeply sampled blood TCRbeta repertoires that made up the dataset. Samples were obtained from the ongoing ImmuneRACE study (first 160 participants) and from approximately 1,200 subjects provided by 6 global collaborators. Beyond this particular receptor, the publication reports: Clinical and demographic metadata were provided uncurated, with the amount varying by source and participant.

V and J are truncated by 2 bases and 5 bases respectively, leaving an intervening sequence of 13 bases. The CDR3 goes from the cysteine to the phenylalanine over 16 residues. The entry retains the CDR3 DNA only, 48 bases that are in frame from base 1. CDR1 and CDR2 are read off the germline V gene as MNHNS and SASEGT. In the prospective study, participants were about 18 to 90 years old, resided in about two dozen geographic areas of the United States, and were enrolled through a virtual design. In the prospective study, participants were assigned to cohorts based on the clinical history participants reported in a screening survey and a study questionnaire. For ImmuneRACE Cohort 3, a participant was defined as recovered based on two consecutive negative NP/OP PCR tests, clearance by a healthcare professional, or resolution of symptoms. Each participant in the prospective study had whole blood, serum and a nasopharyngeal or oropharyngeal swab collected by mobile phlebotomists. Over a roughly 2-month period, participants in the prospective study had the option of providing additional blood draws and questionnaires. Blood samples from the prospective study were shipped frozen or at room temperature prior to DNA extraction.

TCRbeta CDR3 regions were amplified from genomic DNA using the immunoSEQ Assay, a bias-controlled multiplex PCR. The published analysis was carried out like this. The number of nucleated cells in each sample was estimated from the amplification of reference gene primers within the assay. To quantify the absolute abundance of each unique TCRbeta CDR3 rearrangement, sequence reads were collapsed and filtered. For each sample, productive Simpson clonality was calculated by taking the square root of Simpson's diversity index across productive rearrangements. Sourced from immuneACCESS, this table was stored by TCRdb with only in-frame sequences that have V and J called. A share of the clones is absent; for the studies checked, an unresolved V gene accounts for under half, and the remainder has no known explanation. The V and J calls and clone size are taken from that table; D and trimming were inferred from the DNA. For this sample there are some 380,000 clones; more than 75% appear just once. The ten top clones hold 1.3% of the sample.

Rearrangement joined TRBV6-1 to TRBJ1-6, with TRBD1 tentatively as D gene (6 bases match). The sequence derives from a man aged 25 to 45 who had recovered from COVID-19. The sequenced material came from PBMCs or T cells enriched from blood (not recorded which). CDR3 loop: CASSEPAGAHNSPLHF. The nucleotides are TGTGCCAGCAGTGAACCCGCAGGGGCTCATAATTCACCCCTCCACTTT.